This TCR beta chain was sequenced in a study of T cells in narcolepsy. This CDR3 spans 17 amino acids. Per the germline V gene, CDR1 is PRHDT and CDR2 is FYEKMQ (reference sequence). With 4 bases removed from V and 0 bases from J, the gap between germline ends came to 16 bases. The protocol was immunoSEQ multiplex PCR, while the TCRdb copy is restricted to in-frame clones and leaves out a portion. The data show about 33,000 clones, with 75% to 90% seen just once and 1% to 1.5% held by the top ten. The study, taken as a whole, reports: Blood of same and different patients, but not healthy controls, reportedly held recurring autoreactive clonotypes. HCRT-specific and TRIB2-specific autoreactive clonotypes appeared among same-patient CSF and blood CD4+ clonotypes.

Worth noting for this clone: The antigen is undetermined.

The gene calls are TRBV13 and TRBJ2-4; the D gene is possibly TRBD1 (6 bases). This clonotype was sampled from a human donor with narcolepsy. Material for sequencing was CD45RA- memory CD4+ T cells from PBMCs. CDR3 DNA sequence: TGTGCCAGCAGCTCACACCAAGGGGACATAGCCAAAAACATTCAGTACTTC. Protein sequence: CASSSHQGDIAKNIQYF.